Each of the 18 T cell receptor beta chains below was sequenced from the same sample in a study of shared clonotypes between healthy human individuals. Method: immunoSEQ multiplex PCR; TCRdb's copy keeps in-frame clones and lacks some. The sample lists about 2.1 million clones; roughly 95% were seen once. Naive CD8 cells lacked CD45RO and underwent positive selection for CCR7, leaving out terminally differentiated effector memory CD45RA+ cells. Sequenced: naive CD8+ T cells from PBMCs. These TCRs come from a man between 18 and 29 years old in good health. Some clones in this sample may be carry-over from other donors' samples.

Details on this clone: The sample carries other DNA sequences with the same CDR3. The CDR3 nucleotides are TGTGCCAGCAGTTTTAGCGGGAGAGTCTACGAGCAGTACTTC. It specifies CASSFSGRVYEQYF. The rearrangement uses TRBV27 and TRBJ2-7; 9 bases map to TRBD2. Germline V gene sequence: CDR1 MNHEY, CDR2 SMNVEV (reference sequence). V was pared by 3 bases and J by 3 bases, with 3 bases of the junction left unmatched. This CDR3 is built from 14 residues.

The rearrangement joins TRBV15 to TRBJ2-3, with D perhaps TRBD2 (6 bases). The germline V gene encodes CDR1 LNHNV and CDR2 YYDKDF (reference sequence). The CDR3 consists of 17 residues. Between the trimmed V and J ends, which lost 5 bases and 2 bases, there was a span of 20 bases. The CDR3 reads CATSPGRSGGYTDTQYF. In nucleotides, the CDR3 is TGTGCCACCAGCCCGGGGCGGAGCGGAGGGTACACAGATACGCAGTATTTT.

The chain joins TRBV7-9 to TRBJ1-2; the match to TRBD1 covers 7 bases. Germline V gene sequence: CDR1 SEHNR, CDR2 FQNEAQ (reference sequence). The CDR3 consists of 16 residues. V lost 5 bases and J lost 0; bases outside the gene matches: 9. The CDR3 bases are TGTGCCAGCAGCCGAATTCGGGACAGTACTAACTATGGCTACACCTTC. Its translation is CASSRIRDSTNYGYTF.

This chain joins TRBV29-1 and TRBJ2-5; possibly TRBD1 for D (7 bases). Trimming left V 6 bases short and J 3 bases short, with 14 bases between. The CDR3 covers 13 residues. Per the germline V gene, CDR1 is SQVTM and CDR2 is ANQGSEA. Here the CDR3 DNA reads TGCAGCGTCGCGGGACAGTCGAAAGAGACCCAGTACTTC. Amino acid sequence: CSVAGQSKETQYF.

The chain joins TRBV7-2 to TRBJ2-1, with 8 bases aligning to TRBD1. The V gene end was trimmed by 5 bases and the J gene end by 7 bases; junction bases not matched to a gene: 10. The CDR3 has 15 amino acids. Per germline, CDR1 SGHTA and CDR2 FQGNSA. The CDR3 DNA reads TGTGCCAGCAGCAATTACAGGGGGGAAGGGAATGAGCAGTTCTTC. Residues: CASSNYRGEGNEQFF.

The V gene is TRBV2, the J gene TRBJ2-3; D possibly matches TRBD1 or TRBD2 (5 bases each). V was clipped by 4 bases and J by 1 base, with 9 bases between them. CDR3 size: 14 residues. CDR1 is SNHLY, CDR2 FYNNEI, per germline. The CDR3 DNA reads TGTGCCAGCAGTGGGGGGTATCGCACAGATACGCAGTATTTT. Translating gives CASSGGYRTDTQYF.

The CDR3 reads CANHRGAPNYNEQFF. CDR3 DNA: TGTGCCAACCACCGGGGGGCCCCCAACTACAATGAGCAGTTCTTC. The gene calls are TRBV2 and TRBJ2-1, with a weak D call TRBD2 (7 bases). The CDR3 consists of 15 residues. The V end was cut by 10 bases, the J end by 3 bases, with 19 bases between. The germline V gene encodes CDR1 SNHLY and CDR2 FYNNEI.

The CDR3 protein is CASSDWREATLREFF. CDR3 sequence (DNA): TGTGCCAGCAGTGATTGGCGGGAGGCCACCCTAAGGGAGTTCTTC. This chain links TRBV2 with TRBJ2-1; 8 bases map to TRBD2. The CDR3 covers 15 residues. Germline V gives CDR1 SNHLY, CDR2 FYNNEI. V shed 3 bases and J 14 bases; nucleotides not matched to a gene: 15.

The chain's CDR3 is CATWTPLNNQPQHF. In DNA, the CDR3 is TGTGCCACCTGGACTCCGCTGAACAATCAGCCCCAGCATTTT. This chain uses TRBV28 with TRBJ1-5; D ambiguous. This CDR3 comprises 14 residues. Deletions cut 10 bases from V and 3 bases from J, with 16 bases between. Germline-derived CDR1 and CDR2 are MDHEN and SYDVKM.

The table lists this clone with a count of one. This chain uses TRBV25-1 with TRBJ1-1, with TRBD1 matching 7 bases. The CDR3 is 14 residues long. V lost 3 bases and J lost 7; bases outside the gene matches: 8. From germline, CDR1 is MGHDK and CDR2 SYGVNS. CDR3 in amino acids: CASSEGAGGSEAFF. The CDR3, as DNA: TGTGCCAGCAGTGAGGGGGCAGGGGGAAGTGAAGCTTTCTTT.

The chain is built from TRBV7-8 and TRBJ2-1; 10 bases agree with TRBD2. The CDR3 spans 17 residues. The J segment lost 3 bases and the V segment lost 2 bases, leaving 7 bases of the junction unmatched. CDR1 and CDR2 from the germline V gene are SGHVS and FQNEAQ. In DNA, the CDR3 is TGTGCCAGCAGCTTAAGTCGGAGCGGGAGGGGCTACAATGAGCAGTTCTTC. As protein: CASSLSRSGRGYNEQFF.

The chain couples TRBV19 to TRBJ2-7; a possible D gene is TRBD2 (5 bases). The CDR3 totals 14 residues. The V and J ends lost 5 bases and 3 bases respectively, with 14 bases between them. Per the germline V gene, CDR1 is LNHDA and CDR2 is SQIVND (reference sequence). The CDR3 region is CASSPGVGFYEQYF. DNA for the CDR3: TGTGCCAGTAGTCCCGGGGTGGGGTTCTACGAGCAGTACTTC.

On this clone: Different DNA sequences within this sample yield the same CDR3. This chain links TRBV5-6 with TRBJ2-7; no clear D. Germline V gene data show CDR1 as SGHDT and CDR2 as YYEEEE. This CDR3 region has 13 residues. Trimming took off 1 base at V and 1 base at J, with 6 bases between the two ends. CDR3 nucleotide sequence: TGTGCCAGCAGCTTGCCTAGTTCCTACGAGCAGTACTTC. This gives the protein CASSLPSSYEQYF.

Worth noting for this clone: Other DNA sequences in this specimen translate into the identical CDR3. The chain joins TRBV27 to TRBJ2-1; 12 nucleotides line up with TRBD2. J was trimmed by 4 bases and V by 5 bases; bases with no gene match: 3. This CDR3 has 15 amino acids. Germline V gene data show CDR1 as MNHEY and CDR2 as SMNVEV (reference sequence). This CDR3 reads CASSLGLAGYNEQFF. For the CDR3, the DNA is TGTGCCAGCAGTCTAGGACTAGCGGGATACAATGAGCAGTTCTTC.

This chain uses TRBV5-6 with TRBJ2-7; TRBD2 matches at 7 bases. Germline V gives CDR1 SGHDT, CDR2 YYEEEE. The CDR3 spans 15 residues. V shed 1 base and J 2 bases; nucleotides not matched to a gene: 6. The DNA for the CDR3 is TGTGCCAGCAGCTTGTTTTTAGCGGGTCCCTACGAGCAGTACTTC. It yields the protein CASSLFLAGPYEQYF. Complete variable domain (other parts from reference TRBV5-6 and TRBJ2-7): DAGVTQSPTHLIKTRGQQVTLRCSPKSGHDTVSWYQQALGQGPQFIFQYYEEEERQRGNFPDRFSGHQFPNYSSELNVNALLLGDSALYLCASSLFLAGPYEQYFGPGTRLTVT.

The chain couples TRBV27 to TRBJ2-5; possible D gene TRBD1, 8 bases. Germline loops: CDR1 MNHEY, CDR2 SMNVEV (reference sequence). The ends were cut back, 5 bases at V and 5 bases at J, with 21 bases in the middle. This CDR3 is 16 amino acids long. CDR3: CASSPHTDRGGETQYF. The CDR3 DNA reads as TGTGCCAGCAGTCCCCATACCGACAGGGGAGGGGAGACCCAGTACTTC.

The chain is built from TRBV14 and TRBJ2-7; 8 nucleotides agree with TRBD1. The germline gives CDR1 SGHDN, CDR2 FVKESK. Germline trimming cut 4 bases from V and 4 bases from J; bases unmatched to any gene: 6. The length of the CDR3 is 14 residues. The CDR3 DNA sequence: TGTGCCAGCAGCCGGGACAGGATCGCATACGAGCAGTACTTC. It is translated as CASSRDRIAYEQYF. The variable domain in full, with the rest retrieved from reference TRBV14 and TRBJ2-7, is EAGVTQFPSHSVIEKGQTVTLRCDPISGHDNLYWYRRVMGKEIKFLLHFVKESKQDESGMPNNRFLAERTGGTYSTLKVQPAELEDSGVYFCASSRDRIAYEQYFGPGTRLTVT.

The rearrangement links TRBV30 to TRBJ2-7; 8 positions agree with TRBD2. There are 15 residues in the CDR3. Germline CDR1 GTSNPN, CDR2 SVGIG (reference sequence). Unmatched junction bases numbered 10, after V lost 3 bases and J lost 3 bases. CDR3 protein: CAWRNQAGAVYEQYF. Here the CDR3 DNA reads TGTGCCTGGAGGAATCAAGCGGGAGCGGTCTACGAGCAGTACTTC.